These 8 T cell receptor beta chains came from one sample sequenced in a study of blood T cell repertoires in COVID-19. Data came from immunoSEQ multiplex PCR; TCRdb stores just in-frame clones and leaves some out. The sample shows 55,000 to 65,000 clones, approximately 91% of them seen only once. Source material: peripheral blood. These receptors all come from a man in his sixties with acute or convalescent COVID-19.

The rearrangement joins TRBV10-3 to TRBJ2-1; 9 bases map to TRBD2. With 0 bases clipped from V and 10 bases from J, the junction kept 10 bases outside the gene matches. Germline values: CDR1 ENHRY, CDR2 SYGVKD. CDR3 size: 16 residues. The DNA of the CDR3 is TGTGCCATCAGTGAGTCGTCGGGACTAGCCCCAGGAGAGCAGTTCTTC. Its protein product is CAISESSGLAPGEQFF.

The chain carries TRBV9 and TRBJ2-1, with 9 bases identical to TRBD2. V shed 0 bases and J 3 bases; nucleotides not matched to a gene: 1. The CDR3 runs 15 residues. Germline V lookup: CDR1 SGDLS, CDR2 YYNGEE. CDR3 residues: CASSVGTSVYNEQFF. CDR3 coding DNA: TGTGCCAGCAGCGTAGGGACTAGCGTCTACAATGAGCAGTTCTTC.

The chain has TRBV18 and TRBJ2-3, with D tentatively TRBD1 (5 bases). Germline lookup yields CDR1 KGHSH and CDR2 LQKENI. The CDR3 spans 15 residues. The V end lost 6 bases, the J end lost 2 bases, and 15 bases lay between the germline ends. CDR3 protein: CASSNDSFPTDTQYF. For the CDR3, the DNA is TGTGCCAGCTCGAATGACAGCTTCCCCACAGATACGCAGTATTTT.

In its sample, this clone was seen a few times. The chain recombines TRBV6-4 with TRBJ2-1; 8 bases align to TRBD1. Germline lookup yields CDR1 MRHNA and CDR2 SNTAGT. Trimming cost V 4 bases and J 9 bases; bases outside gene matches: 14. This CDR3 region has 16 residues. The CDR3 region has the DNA TGTGCCAGCAGTGGTCGTGGTGGCAGGGGGCTGAGTGAGCAGTTCTTC. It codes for CASSGRGGRGLSEQFF.

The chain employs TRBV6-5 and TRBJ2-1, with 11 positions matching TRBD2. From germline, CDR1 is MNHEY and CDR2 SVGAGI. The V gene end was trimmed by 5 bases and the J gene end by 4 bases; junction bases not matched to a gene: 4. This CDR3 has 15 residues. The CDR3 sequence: CASSHRLAGYNEQFF. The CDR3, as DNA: TGTGCCAGCAGTCACCGACTAGCGGGGTACAATGAGCAGTTCTTC.

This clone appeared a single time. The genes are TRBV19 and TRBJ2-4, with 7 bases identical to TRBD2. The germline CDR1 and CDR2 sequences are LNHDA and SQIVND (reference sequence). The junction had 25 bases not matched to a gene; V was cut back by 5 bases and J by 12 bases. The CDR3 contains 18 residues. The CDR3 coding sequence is TGTGCCAGTAGTCCCGACCGGGGGGTTCGCGGACTAGATATCACTCAGTACTTC. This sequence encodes CASSPDRGVRGLDITQYF.

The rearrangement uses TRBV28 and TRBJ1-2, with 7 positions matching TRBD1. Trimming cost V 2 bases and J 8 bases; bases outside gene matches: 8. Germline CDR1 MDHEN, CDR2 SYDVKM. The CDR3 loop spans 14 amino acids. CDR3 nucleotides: TGTGCCAGCAGTTTAGGAGGGGGCCCTTGGGGCTACACCTTC. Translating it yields CASSLGGGPWGYTF.

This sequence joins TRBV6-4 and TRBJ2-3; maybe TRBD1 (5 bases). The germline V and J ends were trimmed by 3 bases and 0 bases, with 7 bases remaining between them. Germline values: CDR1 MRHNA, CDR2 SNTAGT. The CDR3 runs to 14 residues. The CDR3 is CASSEYRSTDTQYF. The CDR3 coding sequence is TGTGCCAGCAGTGAGTACAGGAGCACAGATACGCAGTATTTT.